This T cell receptor (beta chain) was sequenced for a study of control samples from healthy donors and cancer patients. The assay was immunoSEQ multiplex PCR, and TCRdb's table has in-frame clones only and misses some. Here the sample spans around 150,000 clones, around nine tenths being singletons. This sequence originates from a man aged 25-45 years in good health. The sequenced material came from blood.

Here the CDR3 DNA reads TGTGCCAGCAGCTTTATGGGAGTCGCGGGAGGACGCAACGAGCAGTACTTC. It encodes CASSFMGVAGGRNEQYF. The J gene is TRBJ2-7, the V gene TRBV7-4; 8 bases match TRBD2. The CDR3 runs 17 residues. With 3 bases clipped from V and 5 bases from J, the junction kept 15 bases outside the gene matches. Germline loops: CDR1 SGHVT, CDR2 SQSDAQ.